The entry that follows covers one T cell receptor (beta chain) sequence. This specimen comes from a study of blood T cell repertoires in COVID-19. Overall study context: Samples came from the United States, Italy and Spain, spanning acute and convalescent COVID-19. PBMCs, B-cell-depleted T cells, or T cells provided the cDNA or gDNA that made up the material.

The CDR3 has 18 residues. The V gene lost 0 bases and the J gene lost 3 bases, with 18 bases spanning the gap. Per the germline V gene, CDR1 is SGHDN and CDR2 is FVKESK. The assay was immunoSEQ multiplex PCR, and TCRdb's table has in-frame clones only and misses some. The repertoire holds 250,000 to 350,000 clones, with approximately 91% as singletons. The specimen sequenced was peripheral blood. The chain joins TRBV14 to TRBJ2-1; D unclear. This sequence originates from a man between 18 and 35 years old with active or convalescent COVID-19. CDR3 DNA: TGTGCCAGCAGCCAAGATCACCTTGAGTTTGGTTTCTACAATGAGCAGTTCTTC. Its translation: CASSQDHLEFGFYNEQFF.